A single T cell receptor (beta chain) is shown here with its context. The sample comes from a study of OX40 agonist ivuxolimab in advanced cancers. Here immunoSEQ multiplex PCR was the method, and the copy in TCRdb shows in-frame clones only, minus some. This table holds 69,000 or so clones, 65% to 90% found once. Germline CDR1 is SGHTS and CDR2 is YDEGEE. CDR3 length equals 18 residues. Trimming stripped 0 bases from V and 0 bases from J, with 13 bases between. Specimen: CD4+ or CD8+ T cells sorted from blood, collected in a trial of the OX40 agonist ivuxolimab. The J gene is TRBJ1-6, the V gene TRBV5-8; D gene ambiguous. The clonotype comes from an adult with an advanced solid tumor such as melanoma, head and neck, liver or kidney cancer. The CDR3 spells CASSLAGSISSYNSPLHF. DNA of the CDR3: TGTGCCAGCAGCTTGGCGGGCAGTATCAGCTCCTATAATTCACCCCTCCACTTT. Supplemented by reference TRBV5-8 and TRBJ1-6, the full variable domain reads EAGVTQSPTHLIKTRGQQATLRCSPISGHTSVYWYQQALGLGLQFLLWYDEGEERNRGNFPPRFSGRQFPNYSSELNVNALELEDSALYLCASSLAGSISSYNSPLHFGNGTRLTVT.